These 16 T cell receptor beta chains were all obtained from the same sample, sequenced in a study of T cell responses to AZD1222 COVID-19 vaccine. Method: immunoSEQ multiplex PCR; TCRdb's copy keeps in-frame clones and lacks some. The sample yields roughly 90,000 clones, 80% to 95% seen once. Here the sequenced sample was peripheral blood, taken on day 0 of MenACWY control vaccination. These receptors came from an adult in good health.

The chain is built from TRBV28 and TRBJ2-7; D might be TRBD2 (6 bases). Germline V gene data show CDR1 as MDHEN and CDR2 as SYDVKM. Trimming cost V 5 bases and J 5 bases, with 16 bases left between them. The CDR3 spans 14 residues. The CDR3 coding sequence is TGTGCCAGCAGTGGGGTATGGGCTAGCGACGAGCAGTACTTC. Translation: CASSGVWASDEQYF.

CDR3 amino acids: CASSPAGQGRGNTIYF. As DNA, the CDR3 is TGTGCCAGCAGCCCCGCGGGGCAGGGGAGAGGAAACACCATATATTTT. The chain couples TRBV9 to TRBJ1-3, with a weak D call TRBD1 (6 bases). The CDR3 is 16 residues long. The germline V gene has CDR1 SGDLS and CDR2 YYNGEE. V lost 4 bases, J lost 4 bases, and 18 bases lay in between.

The chain joins TRBV6-5 to TRBJ1-5; D is unclear. This CDR3 has 14 residues. Germline V gene sequence: CDR1 MNHEY, CDR2 SVGAGI. The V end lost 5 bases, the J end lost 3 bases, and 11 bases lay between the germline ends. The CDR3 region is CASSTEGLNQPQHF. The CDR3 DNA is TGTGCCAGCAGTACCGAGGGCCTCAATCAGCCCCAGCATTTT.

The V gene is TRBV7-9, the J gene TRBJ2-5; 11 nucleotides line up with TRBD2. Germline loops: CDR1 SEHNR, CDR2 FQNEAQ (reference sequence). The CDR3 is 16 amino acids. Trimming took 5 bases from V and 6 from J; bases not matched to a gene: 11. CDR3 coding DNA: TGTGCCAGCAGCCGGCTAATAGCGGGAGGGCACAAGACCCAGTACTTC. Protein sequence: CASSRLIAGGHKTQYF.

The chain combines TRBV5-6 with TRBJ2-1, with a possible D match to TRBD1 (6 bases). The CDR3 covers 16 residues. V was trimmed by 0 bases and J by 4 bases, leaving 14 bases between them. From germline, CDR1 is SGHDT and CDR2 YYEEEE. CDR3 loop: CASSLGGTFGYNEQFF. The CDR3 DNA is TGTGCCAGCAGCTTGGGGGGGACATTTGGGTACAATGAGCAGTTCTTC.

CDR3 sequence (DNA): TGTGCCAGCAGCCGACAGGACTACAATGAGCAGTTCTTC. Its protein is CASSRQDYNEQFF. The rearrangement uses TRBV11-2 and TRBJ2-1, with TRBD1 as a possible D gene (6 bases). V was clipped by 5 bases and J by 3 bases, with 8 bases between them. CDR1 and CDR2 (germline): SGHAT, FQNNGV. The CDR3 has 13 amino acids. Combining the CDR3 with reference TRBV11-2 and TRBJ2-1 gives the whole variable domain EAGVAQSPRYKIIEKRQSVAFWCNPISGHATLYWYQQILGQGPKLLIQFQNNGVVDDSQLPKDRFSAERLKGVDSTLKIQPAKLEDSAVYLCASSRQDYNEQFFGPGTRLTVL.

The gene calls are TRBV5-4 and TRBJ2-5, with 14 bases aligning to TRBD2. V shed 4 bases and J 5 bases; nucleotides not matched to a gene: 7. CDR3 size: 16 residues. The germline V gene encodes CDR1 SGHNT and CDR2 YYREEE (reference sequence). The CDR3 loop is CASSPGLAGVRETQYF. CDR3 DNA: TGTGCCAGCAGCCCGGGACTAGCGGGAGTGAGGGAGACCCAGTACTTC.

This clone appeared once. The rearrangement links TRBV7-9 to TRBJ1-2, with TRBD1 identical over 10 bases. Unmatched junction bases numbered 8, after V lost 5 bases and J lost 5 bases. The CDR3 contains 15 residues. Germline CDR1 and CDR2: SEHNR and FQNEAQ (reference sequence). The CDR3 DNA is TGTGCCAGCAGCCGGGACAGGGGAGTACTTTATGGCTACACCTTC. It encodes CASSRDRGVLYGYTF.

The chain links TRBV11-3 to TRBJ2-7, with a tentative D call TRBD2 (6 bases). The CDR3 is 14 amino acids. Trimming stripped 5 bases from V and 4 bases from J, with 15 bases between. Looked up from germline, CDR1 is SGHNT and CDR2 is YENEEA. CDR3 in DNA: TGTGCCAGCAGCCCCCGGGGAGGTTCTTACGAGCAGTACTTC. It specifies CASSPRGGSYEQYF.

This clone was seen just once. V is TRBV5-6 and J is TRBJ2-7, with unresolved D. This CDR3 region has 18 residues. The germline V and J ends were trimmed by 1 base and 1 base, with 21 bases remaining between them. Per the germline V gene, CDR1 is SGHDT and CDR2 is YYEEEE. For the CDR3, the DNA is TGTGCCAGCAGCTTGCACCCCAGCGTCGGCAGCCAATCCTACGAGCAGTACTTC. The encoded protein is CASSLHPSVGSQSYEQYF.

The chain uses TRBV28 and TRBJ2-3; 7 positions agree with TRBD2. Losses at the gene ends were 8 bases for V and 4 bases for J; bases not matched to a gene: 9. Germline-derived CDR1 and CDR2 are MDHEN and SYDVKM. CDR3 size: 14 residues. CDR3 amino acids: CASAFAGEADTQYF. CDR3 nucleotide sequence: TGTGCCAGCGCATTTGCGGGAGAGGCAGATACGCAGTATTTT.

The chain links TRBV28 to TRBJ1-4; no firm D call. CDR1 is MDHEN, CDR2 SYDVKM, per germline. The CDR3 totals 11 residues. V was shortened by 3 bases and J by 10 bases, with 6 bases between the two germline ends. The CDR3 DNA reads as TGTGCCAGCAGTTTCCGCGGAAAACTGTTTTTT. Its protein product is CASSFRGKLFF.

V gene TRBV12-3 or TRBV12-4 combines with J gene TRBJ1-2; D is ambiguous. V gave up 3 bases and J gave up 6 bases, with 11 bases separating them. This CDR3 spans 13 amino acids. CDR3 residues: CASSFSRGDGYTF. CDR3 bases: TGTGCCAGCAGTTTTTCCCGTGGGGATGGCTACACCTTC.

This chain joins TRBV13 and TRBJ2-2; D possibly corresponds to TRBD1 (5 bases). Germline values: CDR1 PRHDT, CDR2 FYEKMQ (reference sequence). The germline V and J ends were trimmed by 2 bases and 4 bases, with 5 bases remaining between them. CDR3 length equals 13 residues. CDR3 sequence: CASSLRGTGELFF. CDR3 bases: TGTGCCAGCAGCTTAAGGGGCACCGGGGAGCTGTTTTTT.

The J gene is TRBJ1-1, the V gene TRBV28; D not resolved. CDR1 and CDR2 from the germline V gene are MDHEN and SYDVKM. V was shortened by 10 bases and J by 6 bases, with 12 bases between the two germline ends. The CDR3 loop spans 11 amino acids. CDR3 protein: CATTLTAEAFF. The CDR3 region has the DNA TGTGCCACCACCCTAACAGCTGAAGCTTTCTTT. The whole variable domain, filled in from reference TRBV28 and TRBJ1-1, reads DVKVTQSSRYLVKRTGEKVFLECVQDMDHENMFWYRQDPGLGLRLIYFSYDVKMKEKGDIPEGYSVSREKKERFSLILESASTNQTSMYLCATTLTAEAFFGQGTRLTVV.

V is TRBV7-9 and J is TRBJ2-5; 8 nucleotides agree with TRBD2. The CDR3 is made up of 15 amino acids. CDR1 SEHNR and CDR2 FQNEAQ come from the germline V gene (reference sequence). V shed 5 bases, J shed 3 bases, and the junction held 8 bases outside the gene matches. CDR3 DNA sequence: TGTGCCAGCAGCACTCCGAGCGGGAGTGAAGAGACCCAGTACTTC. It encodes CASSTPSGSEETQYF.